Listed here are 5 T cell receptor beta chains from one sample, sequenced in a study of OX40 agonist ivuxolimab in advanced cancers. Method: immunoSEQ multiplex PCR; TCRdb's copy keeps in-frame clones and lacks some. The data contain around 62,000 clones, roughly 84% of them singletons. This specimen was CD4+ or CD8+ T cells sorted from blood, taken in a trial of the OX40 agonist ivuxolimab. The receptors originated from an adult with an advanced solid tumor such as melanoma, head and neck, liver or kidney cancer.

This chain joins TRBV19 and TRBJ1-2; 12 positions agree with TRBD1. The V segment lost 10 bases and the J segment 8 bases; nucleotides outside the gene matches: 11. Germline V gives CDR1 LNHDA, CDR2 SQIVND (reference sequence). This CDR3 region has 14 residues. The CDR3 sequence: CATGQGAQLSGYTF. The CDR3 region has the DNA TGTGCCACGGGACAGGGGGCGCAGTTAAGCGGCTACACCTTC.

The rearrangement links TRBV19 to TRBJ2-1; a possible D gene is TRBD1 (6 bases). CDR3 size: 12 residues. Germline CDR1 is LNHDA and CDR2 is SQIVND (reference sequence). V was pared by 4 bases and J by 9 bases, with 10 bases between. The CDR3 loop is CASSTAQGEQFF. CDR3 bases: TGTGCCAGTAGTACCGCACAGGGTGAGCAGTTCTTC.

The V gene is TRBV7-9, the J gene TRBJ2-1, with D unclear. Trimming shortened V by 5 bases and J by 8 bases, and 25 bases separated the two germline ends. The CDR3 contains 17 residues. Per germline, CDR1 SEHNR and CDR2 FQNEAQ (reference sequence). CDR3 in DNA: TGTGCCAGCAGCCGCCTTGTCTTGGTCCCCCCGGACGATGAGCAGTTCTTC. This sequence encodes CASSRLVLVPPDDEQFF.

The chain links TRBV11-3 to TRBJ2-7; TRBD2 agrees at 8 bases. The germline gives CDR1 SGHNT, CDR2 YENEEA. This CDR3 has 15 residues. The V and J ends lost 2 bases and 6 bases, in that order; junction bases with no gene match: 9. The CDR3 nucleotides are TGTGCCAGCAGCTTATGGGCGGGAGGCATTGGCGAGCAGTACTTC. Encoded protein: CASSLWAGGIGEQYF.

The V and J genes are TRBV6-5 and TRBJ1-2; a possible D gene is TRBD1 (6 bases). Between the trimmed V and J ends, which lost 7 bases and 5 bases, there was a span of 14 bases. This CDR3 has 13 residues. Per germline, CDR1 MNHEY and CDR2 SVGAGI. The CDR3 DNA reads TGTGCCAGCAACCGCAAACAGGGATATGGCTACACCTTC. Protein: CASNRKQGYGYTF.